The clone carrying this TCR beta chain was seen repeatedly, ten times or more. Antigen specificity is unknown. Germline values: CDR1 SGHAT, CDR2 FQNNGV. The CDR3 consists of 17 residues. The time point here: newly diagnosed GD, antithyroid drugs for less than 3 months. Extracted RNA from PBMCs served as the source of the TCR library. This sample is part of a study of regulatory T cells in long-lasting Graves disease. For the study at large: Antithyroid drugs had been given to newly diagnosed Graves' patients for under 3 months.

CDR3-region Arm-PCR and iRepertoire HTBI primers produced the TCR beta libraries. TCRdb independently ran MiXCR on the multiplex PCR reads; one entry per CDR3 protein. Of approximately 470,000 distinct CDR3 sequences in the sample, 15% to 20% were seen once. Study-level points and caveats: Persistent disease favored TRBV28, TRBJ1-2 and TRBJ2-5.

These same records also appear under a second study, on T cells in Graves' hyperthyroidism and ophthalmopathy. As that study records: Patients were excluded for uncontrolled infection, other autoimmune disease, pregnancy or lactation. TCR CDR3 underwent first-round RT-PCR with the HTBI primer set.

The chain links TRBV11-2 to TRBJ2-3; D could derive from TRBD1 or TRBD2 (5 bases each). Near its end, the DNA agrees better with TRBJ2-7, so the J call may be wrong. The clonotype comes from a middle-aged man with Graves disease. Sequenced material: peripheral blood mononuclear cells (PBMCs), taken at new diagnosis, from a patient treated with antithyroid drugs. The CDR3, as DNA: TGTGCCAGCAGCCCCGTGGGCAGGGCTCGGGGCTCCTACGAGCAGTACTTC. It yields the protein CASSPVGRARGSYEQYF.